Detailed here is one TCR delta chain. The antigen remains undetermined. A much larger clone sits a single nucleotide away, making a read error possible. TCR cDNA was made from PBMC RNA with gamma- and delta-chain-specific primers. TCRdb re-called the RT-PCR reads via CATT. The sample comprises 350 to 400 delta-chain clones, about 12% of which are singletons, and less than 20% rests with the top ten. CDR3 length: 25 residues. With V trimmed by 0 bases and J by 3 bases, 29 bases remained unmatched. Germline assignment: CDR1 TSWWSYY and CDR2 QGS. The data are from a study of delta chains in infants with herpesvirus infections. Study details: A public fetal Vdelta1/Vgamma8 clonotype was sought in postnatally CMV-infected infants.

Study conclusions and caveats: The public clonotype appeared only at the first post-infection time point and was absent in uninfected infants.

The sequence came from a human donor who was a Ugandan infant, either HIV-exposed or HIV-unexposed (not recorded which). The sequencing used peripheral blood, collected at time point 1 of longitudinal follow-up. The gene calls are TRDV1 and TRDJ1; 12 bases map to TRDD3. CDR3: CALGELGTSLPYVPTWGIRADKLIF. As DNA, the CDR3 is TGTGCTCTTGGGGAACTAGGTACGAGCCTCCCTTACGTCCCGACCTGGGGGATACGCGCCGATAAACTCATCTTT.